This note documents a single T cell receptor (beta chain) sequence. Its antigen is unidentified. Approximately 500 ng RNA was reverse transcribed with alpha and beta constant-region primers. Each of the alpha and beta chains got its own library through chain-specific third strand synthesis with indices. MiXCR, run by TCRdb on the 5' RACE reads, gives a single entry per CDR3 protein. This sample carries about 8,300 distinct CDR3 sequences, more than 8.5% of them seen once, and the ten largest clones take 22%. The record originates from a study of HIV-infected patients and healthy controls. All unsorted peripheral T cells were captured because whole blood was used without fractionation. Study-level findings and limits: No HLA typing of donors was done in this study.

V shed 8 bases, J shed 8 bases, and the junction held 13 bases outside the gene matches. Germline-derived CDR1 and CDR2 are MDHEN and SYDVKM. The length of the CDR3 is 15 residues. The chain couples TRBV28 to TRBJ2-1, with TRBD1 matching over 9 bases. The material was blood, obtained before antiretroviral therapy. The source of this sequence is an adult with HIV infection. CDR3 coding DNA: TGTGCCAGCCGGACAGGGGTAACACAATCAGATGAGCAGTTCTTC. It yields the protein CASRTGVTQSDEQFF. The whole variable domain, remainder taken from reference TRBV28 and TRBJ2-1, is DVKVTQSSRYLVKRTGEKVFLECVQDMDHENMFWYRQDPGLGLRLIYFSYDVKMKEKGDIPEGYSVSREKKERFSLILESASTNQTSMYLCASRTGVTQSDEQFFGPGTRLTVL.